Here is one T cell receptor beta chain with its context. This specimen comes from a study of blood T cell repertoires in COVID-19. About the research overall: Material from acute and convalescent COVID-19 was sourced from the United States, Italy and Spain.

Measured with immunoSEQ multiplex PCR; TCRdb has only the in-frame clones, and not every one. Among 200,000 to 250,000 clones, 70% to 85% were seen once, and the ten largest hold under 2%. Ages ranged from 18 to 89 years, with residence in around 24 US areas. Trimming took off 4 bases at V and 4 bases at J, with 8 bases between the two ends. CDR3 length: 12 amino acids. CDR1 is SGDLS and CDR2 is YYNGEE in the germline V gene. The chain links TRBV9 to TRBJ1-1; D unclear. Sequenced material: PBMCs or T cells enriched from blood (not recorded which). The sequence was collected from a man aged 55 to 69 who had recovered from COVID-19. CDR3 residues: CASSNRGTEAFF. CDR3 nucleotides: TGTGCCAGCAGCAATAGAGGCACTGAAGCTTTCTTT.